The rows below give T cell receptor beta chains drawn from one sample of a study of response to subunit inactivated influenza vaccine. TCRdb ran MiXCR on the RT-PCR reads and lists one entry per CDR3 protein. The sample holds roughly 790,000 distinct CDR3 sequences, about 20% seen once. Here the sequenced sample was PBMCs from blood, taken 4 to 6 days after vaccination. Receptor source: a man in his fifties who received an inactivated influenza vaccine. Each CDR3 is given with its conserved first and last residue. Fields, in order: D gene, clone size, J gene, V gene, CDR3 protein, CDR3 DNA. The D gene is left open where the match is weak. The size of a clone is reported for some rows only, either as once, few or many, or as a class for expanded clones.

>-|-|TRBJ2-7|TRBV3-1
CASSQGRLTYEQYF
TGTGCCAGCAGCCAAGGACGATTGACCTACGAGCAGTACTTC
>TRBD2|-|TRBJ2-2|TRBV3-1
CASSHTGTSGVGTGELFF
TGTGCCAGCAGCCACACCGGGACTAGCGGGGTGGGCACCGGGGAGCTGTTTTTT
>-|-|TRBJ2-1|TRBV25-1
CASSEGGSRADEQFF
TGTGCCAGCAGTGAAGGTGGTAGCAGGGCGGATGAGCAGTTCTTC
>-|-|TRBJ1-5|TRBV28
CASRSAGGRRNQPQHF
TGTGCCAGCAGGTCGGCGGGGGGGCGTCGCAATCAGCCCCAGCATTTT
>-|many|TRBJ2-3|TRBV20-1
CSARAPGPDTQYF
TGCAGTGCTAGAGCCCCGGGACCAGATACGCAGTATTTT
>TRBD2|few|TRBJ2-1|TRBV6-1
CASSTAGGNEQFF
TGTGCCAGCAGTACAGCGGGGGGCAATGAGCAGTTCTTC
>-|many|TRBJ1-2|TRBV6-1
CASSGLGGYTF
TGTGCCAGCAGCGGACTGGGAGGCTACACCTTC
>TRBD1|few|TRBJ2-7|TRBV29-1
CSPNGGQGYEQYF
TGCAGCCCCAACGGTGGACAGGGGTACGAGCAGTACTTC
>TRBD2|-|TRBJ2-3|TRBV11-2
CASSQGVGGGADTQYF
TGTGCCAGCAGCCAAGGGGTCGGCGGGGGGGCAGATACGCAGTATTTT
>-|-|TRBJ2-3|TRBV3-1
CASSQGHGTQYF
TGTGCCAGCAGCCAAGGGCACGGTACGCAGTATTTT
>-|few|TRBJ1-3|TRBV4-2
CASSQEEREESGNTIYF
TGTGCCAGCAGCCAAGAGGAAAGGGAGGAGTCTGGAAACACCATATATTTT
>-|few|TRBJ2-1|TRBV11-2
CASSLDRGSPSFF
TGTGCCAGCAGCTTAGATCGAGGCAGTCCCTCGTTCTTC
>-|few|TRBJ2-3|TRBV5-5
CASSLRRESTDTQYF
TGTGCCAGCAGCTTGCGCAGGGAGAGCACAGATACGCAGTATTTT
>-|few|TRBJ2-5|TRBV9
CASSVASQQETQYF
TGTGCCAGCAGCGTGGCTAGTCAGCAAGAGACCCAGTACTTC
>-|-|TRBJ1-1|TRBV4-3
CASSQDLREWNTEAFF
TGCGCCAGCAGCCAAGACCTCAGGGAGTGGAACACTGAAGCTTTCTTT